This T cell receptor (beta chain) was retrieved from a study of T cells in Graves' hyperthyroidism and ophthalmopathy. The study's findings and limits: Blood also showed most of the thyroid clonotypes that were expanded above 0.001. Prediction of ophthalmopathy progression came a median 6.5 months pre-onset.

RNA transcripts yielded amplified TCR beta CDR3 regions. HTBI primers were used for first-round RT-PCR of the TCR CDR3. MiXCR was run by TCRdb on the multiplex PCR reads, yielding one entry per CDR3 protein. In the table there are roughly 500,000 distinct CDR3 sequences, 35% to 55% of which are singletons. J gave up 1 base and V 8 bases, and 7 bases lay outside the gene matches. The germline V gene has CDR1 SNHLY and CDR2 FYNNEI. The CDR3 covers 14 residues. This clonotype was recorded only once. The target antigen is unknown. The specimen sequenced was peripheral blood or thyroid tissue (not recorded which). The source of this sequence is an adult woman with Graves' disease, either hyperthyroidism or ophthalmopathy (not recorded which). The V gene is TRBV2, the J gene TRBJ1-1; 7 bases fit TRBD1. The CDR3 DNA is TGTGCCAGCTTGTCCGGGACAGCGAACACTGAAGCTTTCTTT. Amino acid sequence: CASLSGTANTEAFF. Supplemented by reference TRBV2 and TRBJ1-1, the full variable domain reads EPEVTQTPSHQVTQMGQEVILRCVPISNHLYFYWYRQILGQKVEFLVSFYNNEISEKSEIFDDQFSVERPDGSNFTLKIRSTKLEDSAMYFCASLSGTANTEAFFGQGTRLTVV.